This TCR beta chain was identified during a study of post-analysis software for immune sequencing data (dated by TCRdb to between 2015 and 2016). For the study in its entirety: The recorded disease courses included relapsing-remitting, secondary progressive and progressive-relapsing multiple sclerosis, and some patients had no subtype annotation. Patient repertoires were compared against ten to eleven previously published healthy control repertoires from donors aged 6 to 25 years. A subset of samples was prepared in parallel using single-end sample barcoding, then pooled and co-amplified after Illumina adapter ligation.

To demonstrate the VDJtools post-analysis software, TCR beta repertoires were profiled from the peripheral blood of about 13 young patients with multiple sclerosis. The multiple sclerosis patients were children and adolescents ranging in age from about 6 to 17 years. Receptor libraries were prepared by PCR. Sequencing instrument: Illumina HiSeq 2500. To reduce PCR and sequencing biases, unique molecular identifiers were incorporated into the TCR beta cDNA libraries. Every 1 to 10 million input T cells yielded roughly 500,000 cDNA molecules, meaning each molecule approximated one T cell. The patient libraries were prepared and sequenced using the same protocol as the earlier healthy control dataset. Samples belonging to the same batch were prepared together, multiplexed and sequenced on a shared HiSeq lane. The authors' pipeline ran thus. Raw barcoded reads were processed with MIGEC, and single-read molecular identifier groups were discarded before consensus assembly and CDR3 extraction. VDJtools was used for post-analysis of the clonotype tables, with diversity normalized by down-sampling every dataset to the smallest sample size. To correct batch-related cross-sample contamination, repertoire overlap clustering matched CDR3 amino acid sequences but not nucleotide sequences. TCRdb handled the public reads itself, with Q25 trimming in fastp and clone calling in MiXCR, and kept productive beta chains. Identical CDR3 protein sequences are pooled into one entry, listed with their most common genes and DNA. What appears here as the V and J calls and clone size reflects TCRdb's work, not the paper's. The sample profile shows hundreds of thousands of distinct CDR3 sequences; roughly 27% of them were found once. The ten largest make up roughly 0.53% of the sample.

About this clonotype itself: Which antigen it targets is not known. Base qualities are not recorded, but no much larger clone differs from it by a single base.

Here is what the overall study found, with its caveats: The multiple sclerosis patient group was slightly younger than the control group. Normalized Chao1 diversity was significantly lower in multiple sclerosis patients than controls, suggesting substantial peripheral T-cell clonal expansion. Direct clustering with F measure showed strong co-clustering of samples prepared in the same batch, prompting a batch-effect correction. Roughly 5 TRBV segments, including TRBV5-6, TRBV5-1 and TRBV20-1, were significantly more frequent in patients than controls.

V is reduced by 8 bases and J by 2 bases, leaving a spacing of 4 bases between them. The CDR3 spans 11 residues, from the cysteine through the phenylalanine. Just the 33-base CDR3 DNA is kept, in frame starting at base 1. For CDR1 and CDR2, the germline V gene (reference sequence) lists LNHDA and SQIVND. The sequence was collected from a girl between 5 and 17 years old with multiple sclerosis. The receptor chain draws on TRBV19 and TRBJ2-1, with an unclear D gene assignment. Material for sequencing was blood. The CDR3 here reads CASFAYNEQFF. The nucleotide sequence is TGTGCCAGTTTCGCCTACAATGAGCAGTTCTTC.